This TCR beta chain came from a study of T cell changes during pregnancy in multiple sclerosis. TCRdb's table, derived via immunoSEQ multiplex PCR, lists solely in-frame clones and lacks some. Of around 45,000 clones listed, roughly nine tenths are singletons. The CDR3 runs to 17 residues. V gave up 1 base and J gave up 5 bases; unmatched junction bases: 11. Per germline, CDR1 LGHNA and CDR2 YSLEER. Sequenced here: CD4+ T cells from peripheral blood mononuclear cells, sampled before pregnancy. The chain employs TRBV4-3 and TRBJ1-1; 9 nucleotides align to TRBD1. The receptor was isolated from a female donor with multiple sclerosis, enrolled in a pregnancy study. The CDR3 is CASSQAGTGPRGTEAFF. DNA for the CDR3: TGCGCCAGCAGCCAAGCCGGGACAGGGCCTCGGGGGACTGAAGCTTTCTTT.